These 15 T cell receptor beta chains originate from one sample sequenced in a study of T cell responses to AZD1222 COVID-19 vaccine (dated by TCRdb to about 2021). Libraries were prepared through the immunoSEQ multiplex PCR assay. Not all clones reach the TCRdb copy of this immuneACCESS table, which keeps in-frame sequences only. Checked studies attribute under half of the gap to unresolved V genes and leave the rest unexplained. For this sample there are fewer than 110,000 clones; about 89% appear just once. Of the sample, roughly 5.6% is held by the ten largest clones. The sample's time point, from its label and the paper: about 28 days (+/-7) after the second vaccine dose. The sequences come from peripheral blood, collected 28 days after the second AZD1222 dose. Receptor source: an adult who received the AZD1222 COVID-19 vaccine.

This chain uses TRBV10-3 with TRBJ2-5, with D maybe TRBD2 (7 bases). The CDR3 loop spans 14 amino acids. The germline V gene has CDR1 ENHRY and CDR2 SYGVKD. V was trimmed by 6 bases and J by 5 bases, leaving 16 bases between them. The CDR3 region has the DNA TGTGCCATCAGAGGGGGAGGGGCTGGCGAGACCCAGTACTTC. This translates into CAIRGGGAGETQYF.

The chain links TRBV6-6 to TRBJ1-1; no clear D gene. The CDR3 sequence is 12 residues long. V was cut by 1 base and J by 8 bases, with 8 bases left in between. Per germline, CDR1 MNHNY and CDR2 SVGAGI (reference sequence). The CDR3 is CASSYFGWEAFF. In DNA form, the CDR3 reads TGTGCCAGCAGTTACTTCGGATGGGAAGCTTTCTTT.

The gene calls are TRBV7-8 and TRBJ1-5, with D hard to call. Per the germline V gene, CDR1 is SGHVS and CDR2 is FQNEAQ. This CDR3 spans 16 amino acids. V was cut by 5 bases and J by 1 base, with 15 bases left in between. In nucleotides, the CDR3 is TGTGCCAGCAGCAACGTCGGGGTCCTAAGCAATCAGCCCCAGCATTTT. It translates to CASSNVGVLSNQPQHF.

Points on this clone: The identical CDR3 is also encoded by other nucleotide sequences in the sample. This chain connects TRBV6-2 or TRBV6-3 to TRBJ2-7, with a possible D match to TRBD1 (5 bases). Trimming removed 2 bases from V and 0 bases from J, with 8 bases in between. Germline V gives CDR1 MNHEY, CDR2 SVGEGT. The CDR3 runs to 14 residues. The CDR3 region is CASSYLDSSYEQYF. The CDR3 DNA reads as TGTGCCAGCAGTTACCTCGACAGCTCCTACGAGCAGTACTTC.

V is TRBV7-9 and J is TRBJ2-1, with 7 bases matching TRBD2. Germline-derived CDR1 and CDR2 are SEHNR and FQNEAQ (reference sequence). V lost 2 bases, J lost 4 bases, and 5 bases stayed unmatched. The CDR3 runs to 15 residues. The CDR3 sequence: CASSLSSGEYNEQFF. The DNA of the CDR3 is TGTGCCAGCAGCTTATCTAGCGGAGAATACAATGAGCAGTTCTTC.

The chain has TRBV3-1 (or the pseudogene TRBV3-2) and TRBJ2-7; D is uncertain. This CDR3 has 15 residues. The V gene's germline CDR1 is LGHDT and CDR2 YNNKEL (reference sequence). Trimming shortened V by 1 base and J by 0 bases, and 10 bases separated the two germline ends. The CDR3 DNA follows: TGTGCCAGCAGCCAAGGTGGCAGTAGCTCCTACGAGCAGTACTTC. It yields the protein CASSQGGSSSYEQYF.

The J gene is TRBJ1-2, the V gene TRBV5-6; TRBD1 is a possible D gene (6 bases). V was trimmed by 4 bases and J by 0 bases, leaving 10 bases between them. CDR1 and CDR2 from the germline V gene are SGHDT and YYEEEE. This CDR3 contains 14 residues. DNA of the CDR3: TGTGCCAGCAGCCCGGGACAACCTAACTATGGCTACACCTTC. Its protein is CASSPGQPNYGYTF.

The chain employs TRBV28 and TRBJ2-7; 7 positions match TRBD1. Germline V gives CDR1 MDHEN, CDR2 SYDVKM. Trimming cost V 8 bases and J 4 bases; bases outside gene matches: 11. This CDR3 is 14 amino acids long. CDR3 bases: TGTGCCAGCCTACGAGACAGGGTGGGATACGAGCAGTACTTC. This encodes CASLRDRVGYEQYF.

The chain joins TRBV28 to TRBJ2-3; either TRBD1 or TRBD2 may supply D (5 bases each). V shed 7 bases and J shed 5 bases, with 13 bases lying between them. Germline V gene data show CDR1 as MDHEN and CDR2 as SYDVKM. CDR3 length: 13 amino acids. This chain's CDR3 is CASTLGVGDTQYF. The CDR3 DNA is TGTGCCAGCACCCTGGGGGTAGGAGATACGCAGTATTTT.

The V and J genes are TRBV19 and TRBJ1-2, with D unresolved. The V and J ends lost 5 bases and 0 bases respectively, with 13 bases between them. Germline V gene sequence: CDR1 LNHDA, CDR2 SQIVND (reference sequence). The CDR3 spans 15 residues. As DNA, the CDR3 is TGTGCCAGTAGTGACCCCGCCGGGGCTAACTATGGCTACACCTTC. The encoded protein is CASSDPAGANYGYTF.

The J gene is TRBJ1-2, the V gene TRBV6-1; D unclear. This CDR3 has 11 amino acids. Germline lookup yields CDR1 MNHNS and CDR2 SASEGT. The V end lost 0 bases, the J end lost 6 bases, and 2 bases lay between the germline ends. The CDR3 nucleotides read TGTGCCAGCAGTGAAGCGGATGGCTACACCTTC. Translating gives CASSEADGYTF.

CDR3 DNA: TGTGCCAGCGGTCTGGCGGATTCTAACTATGGCTACACCTTC. Translating it yields CASGLADSNYGYTF. V gene TRBV7-9 combines with J gene TRBJ1-2, with D unresolved. Trimming cost V 8 bases and J 0 bases, with 13 bases left between them. CDR1 is SEHNR, CDR2 FQNEAQ, per germline (reference sequence). The CDR3 is 14 residues long. Based on the CDR3 plus reference TRBV7-9 and TRBJ1-2, the full variable domain is DTGVSQNPRHKITKRGQNVTFRCDPISEHNRLYWYRQTLGQGPEFLTYFQNEAQLEKSRLLSDRFSAERPKGSFSTLEIQRTEQGDSAMYLCASGLADSNYGYTFGSGTRLTVV.

The chain combines TRBV12-3 or TRBV12-4 with TRBJ1-4; D gene uncertain. The CDR3 spans 12 residues. Trimming left V 6 bases short and J 8 bases short, with 10 bases between. CDR3 nucleotides: TGTGCCAGCAGCCTGGTTGGAGAAAAACTGTTTTTT. As protein: CASSLVGEKLFF.

This chain uses TRBV5-1 with TRBJ2-7; 11 bases map to TRBD1. V dropped 5 bases and J dropped 3; count of bases not matched to a gene: 7. The length of the CDR3 is 15 residues. Germline-derived CDR1 and CDR2 are SGHRS and YFSETQ. This CDR3 reads CASRPPGTGGYEQYF. CDR3 bases: TGCGCCAGCAGACCGCCCGGGACAGGGGGCTACGAGCAGTACTTC.

V and J are TRBV6-2 or TRBV6-3 and TRBJ2-3; 7 bases are a match to TRBD2. The CDR3 has 14 residues. CDR1 and CDR2 from the germline V gene are MNHEY and SVGEGT. V shed 2 bases, J shed 4 bases, and the junction held 3 bases outside the gene matches. As DNA, the CDR3 is TGTGCCAGCAGTTACGGGGGGGGAGCAGATACGCAGTATTTT. The encoded protein is CASSYGGGADTQYF.